This TCR beta chain was sequenced during a study of blood T cell repertoires in COVID-19. Overall study: Samples of COVID-19 (acute and convalescent) were obtained from the United States, Italy and Spain.

The CDR3 has 14 amino acids. Germline-derived CDR1 and CDR2 are SGHRS and YFSETQ. This clone was counted a few times. An end of the junction does not agree with germline; a read error may underlie this. Authors' methods: Nucleated cell counts were estimated from reference gene primer amplification. Method: immunoSEQ multiplex PCR; TCRdb's copy keeps in-frame clones and lacks some. V, J and clone size are taken as reported in that table, and D and trimming were inferred from the DNA itself. The sample lists a few hundred thousand clones, 70% to 90% seen once, with over 4.5% in the top ten. The sequence derives from a man aged 55 to 70 who had recovered from COVID-19. Sequenced sample: peripheral blood. The chain joins TRBV5-1 to TRBJ2-5; D possibly corresponds to TRBD1 (6 bases). The CDR3 sequence: CASSYGQRRESQYF. CDR3 bases: TGCGCCAGCAGTTACGGACAGAGAAGAGAGTCCCAGTACTTC.